The rows below give T cell receptor beta chains drawn from one sample of a study of regulatory T cells in long-lasting Graves disease. TCRdb analysed the multiplex PCR reads with MiXCR anew, one entry per CDR3 protein. Found here are hundreds of thousands of distinct CDR3 sequences, approximately 12% of them singletons; the top ten hold approximately 9%. The data also belong to a second study, concerning T cells in Graves' hyperthyroidism and ophthalmopathy.

The sequencing here drew on peripheral blood mononuclear cells (PBMCs), taken at new diagnosis, from a patient treated with antithyroid drugs. Every receptor here comes from a woman aged 25 to 39 with Graves disease. Each CDR3 is given with its conserved first and last residue. A D gene is named only where the DNA matches it firmly. Clone size is stated in some rows and not others, as once, few, many or a class when expanded.

J: TRBJ2-2; size: many; D: TRBD2; V: TRBV27; DNA: TGTGCCAGCAGGGTAGCGGGAGGGCCGGTTAATACCGGGGAGCTGTTTTTT; CDR3: CASRVAGGPVNTGELFF
J: TRBJ1-5; size: few; D: TRBD1; V: TRBV6-1; DNA: TGTGCCAGCAGTGAAGGGACAGGGGCCGGGGGCAATAGCAATCAGCCCCAGCATTTT; CDR3: CASSEGTGAGGNSNQPQHF
J: TRBJ1-2; size: few; D: NA; V: TRBV20-1; DNA: TGCAGTGCTGCCCTAGACGGAACTAACTATGGCTACACCTTC; CDR3: CSAALDGTNYGYTF
J: TRBJ1-1; size: many; D: TRBD1; V: TRBV3-1; DNA: TGTGCCAGCAGCCCAAATCCCCGACAGGGGCCGAACACTGAAGCTTTCTTT; CDR3: CASSPNPRQGPNTEAFF
J: TRBJ2-5; size: many; D: NA; V: TRBV24-1; DNA: TGTGCCACCAGTGAATACGGGCGGGAGACCCAGTACTTC; CDR3: CATSEYGRETQYF
J: TRBJ2-7; size: NA; D: TRBD2; V: TRBV28; DNA: TGTGCCAGCAGGGTAGCGGGGGAATCCTACGAGCAGTACTTC; CDR3: CASRVAGESYEQYF
J: TRBJ2-1; size: few; D: NA; V: TRBV11-3; DNA: TGTGCCAGCAACAAGGGCCACAATGAGCAGTTCTTC; CDR3: CASNKGHNEQFF
J: TRBJ2-3; size: many; D: NA; V: TRBV6-1; DNA: TGTGCCAGCGGGACTGGGACTCGCACAGATACGCAGTATTTT; CDR3: CASGTGTRTDTQYF
J: TRBJ2-2; size: many; D: TRBD2; V: TRBV6-5; DNA: TGTGCCAGCAGTTACGTGGCGGGAGGGACCACCGGGGAGCTGTTTTTT; CDR3: CASSYVAGGTTGELFF
J: TRBJ2-1; size: many; D: TRBD2; V: TRBV20-1; DNA: TGCAGTGCTAGAGGGTTAGCGGGAGGGCCCGGTGAGCAGTTCTTC; CDR3: CSARGLAGGPGEQFF
J: TRBJ2-7; size: few; D: TRBD2; V: TRBV20-1; DNA: TGCAGTGCTTCACTAGCGGGAGCTTTCCCCACCGAGCAGTACTTC; CDR3: CSASLAGAFPTEQYF
J: TRBJ1-1; size: few; D: NA; V: TRBV2; DNA: TGTGCCAGCAGTGGACCTGGCACGTCTCGAGCTTTCTTT; CDR3: CASSGPGTSRAFF
J: TRBJ2-1; size: many; D: TRBD2; V: TRBV5-6; DNA: TGTGCCAGCAGCATAAGGTGGAGCGGGAGTGGCAATGAGCAGTTCTTC; CDR3: CASSIRWSGSGNEQFF
J: TRBJ2-1; size: many; D: TRBD1; V: TRBV2; DNA: TGTGCCATAACAGGGGGGCTGGACAATGAGCAGTTCTTC; CDR3: CAITGGLDNEQFF
J: TRBJ2-5; size: many; D: NA; V: TRBV2; DNA: TGTGCCAGCAGCGGGCAGGATGAGACCCAGTACTTC; CDR3: CASSGQDETQYF
J: TRBJ2-1; size: NA; D: NA; V: TRBV4-3; DNA: TGCGCCAGCAGCCAAGTCACATTTTCTTCCTACAATGAGCAGTTCTTC; CDR3: CASSQVTFSSYNEQFF
J: TRBJ2-1; size: many; D: TRBD1; V: TRBV18; DNA: TGTGCCAGCTCAATCACGACGGGACAGTATTACAATGAGCAGTTCTTC; CDR3: CASSITTGQYYNEQFF
J: TRBJ2-7; size: few; D: NA; V: TRBV19; DNA: TGTGCCAGTAGTATTAGGAAGGGATCCTACGAGCAGTACTTC; CDR3: CASSIRKGSYEQYF
J: TRBJ2-2; size: NA; D: NA; V: TRBV19; DNA: TGTGCCAGTAGTATCGGGCAGGGGTACACCGGGGAGCTGTTTTTT; CDR3: CASSIGQGYTGELFF
J: TRBJ2-1; size: many; D: TRBD2; V: TRBV5-1; DNA: TGCGCCAGCAGCGCCCGACTAGCGGGATACAATGAGCAGTTCTTC; CDR3: CASSARLAGYNEQFF
J: TRBJ2-7; size: NA; D: TRBD1; V: TRBV4-2; DNA: TGTGCCAGCAGCCAACTATCGGGACAGCCGATCTCCTACGAGCAGTACTTC; CDR3: CASSQLSGQPISYEQYF
J: TRBJ2-7; size: many; D: NA; V: TRBV30; DNA: TGTGCCTGGGGTTGGACGGGGTGGCACGAGCAGTACTTC; CDR3: CAWGWTGWHEQYF
J: TRBJ1-1; size: many; D: NA; V: TRBV28; DNA: TGTGCCAGCAAGGTGGGGGGGCACTTCATGAACACTGAAGCTTTCTTT; CDR3: CASKVGGHFMNTEAFF
J: TRBJ1-2; size: NA; D: NA; V: TRBV30; DNA: TGTGCCTGGAGTGTCGGAGAGTGGTATGGCTACACCTTC; CDR3: CAWSVGEWYGYTF
J: TRBJ2-7; size: NA; D: NA; V: TRBV13; DNA: TGTGCCAGCAGCCAGGGGCGGATCTACGAGCAGTACTTC; CDR3: CASSQGRIYEQYF
J: TRBJ2-7; size: once; D: TRBD1; V: TRBV10-1; DNA: TGCGCCAGCAGCCCCGCGACAGGGATCGACGAGCAGTACTTC; CDR3: CASSPATGIDEQYF
J: TRBJ2-2; size: many; D: TRBD1; V: TRBV29-1; DNA: TGCAGCGTCACAGGGGCGAACACCGGGGAGCTGTTTTTT; CDR3: CSVTGANTGELFF
J: TRBJ2-1; size: few; D: TRBD2; V: TRBV6-2/TRBV6-3; DNA: TGTGCCAGCAGTTACGGGCGGGAGCACAATGAGCAGTTCTTC; CDR3: CASSYGREHNEQFF
J: TRBJ2-7; size: many; D: NA; V: TRBV19; DNA: TGTGCCACTCGGGCCCCGAGCTCCTACGAGCAGTACTTC; CDR3: CATRAPSSYEQYF
J: TRBJ1-5; size: NA; D: NA; V: TRBV6-5; DNA: TGTGCCAGCAGTTCCACCAACGGGGGCTATAGCAATCAGCCCCAGCATTTT; CDR3: CASSSTNGGYSNQPQHF
J: TRBJ1-4; size: many; D: NA; V: TRBV7-2; DNA: TGTGCCAGCAGCTTAACTACCGGGGGCGTCGGTGAAAAACTGTTTTTT; CDR3: CASSLTTGGVGEKLFF
J: TRBJ2-3; size: many; D: TRBD1; V: TRBV19; DNA: TGTGCCAGTAGTACCCCAGGGGGCGGGGTAGCAGATACGCAGTATTTT; CDR3: CASSTPGGGVADTQYF
J: TRBJ2-1; size: few; D: NA; V: TRBV20-1; DNA: TGCAGTGCTAGACTCGGGTTCAGCTCCTACAATGAGCAGTTCTTC; CDR3: CSARLGFSSYNEQFF
J: TRBJ2-5; size: many; D: NA; V: TRBV11-3; DNA: TGTGCCAGCAGTTTGGGCAGTCAGGAGACCCAGTACTTC; CDR3: CASSLGSQETQYF
J: TRBJ2-2; size: many; D: TRBD2; V: TRBV9; DNA: TGTGCCAGCAGCGTAGCTAGCGGGAACCACGGGGAGCTGTTTTTT; CDR3: CASSVASGNHGELFF
J: TRBJ1-2; size: many; D: TRBD1; V: TRBV20-1; DNA: TGCAGTGCTAGAGTACGAAGGGCAGGGGGCCGCTTGAACTATGGCTACACCTTC; CDR3: CSARVRRAGGRLNYGYTF
J: TRBJ2-1; size: many; D: TRBD2; V: TRBV20-1; DNA: TGCAGTGCTAGGCGAGCGGGGGTCACCTACAATGAGCAGTTCTTC; CDR3: CSARRAGVTYNEQFF
J: TRBJ2-7; size: many; D: TRBD2; V: TRBV7-9; DNA: TGTGCCAGCAGCCCTAGAGCCGGGACTAGCAACGAGCAGTACTTC; CDR3: CASSPRAGTSNEQYF
J: TRBJ1-2; size: many; D: NA; V: TRBV14; DNA: TGTGCCAGCAGCCAAGATTTACCCGGGGACACCTTC; CDR3: CASSQDLPGDTF
J: TRBJ1-2; size: many; D: NA; V: TRBV28; DNA: TGTGCCAGCAGTCCCCGGTTGAGGACGGGCAACTATGGCTACACCTTC; CDR3: CASSPRLRTGNYGYTF
J: TRBJ2-7; size: few; D: TRBD1; V: TRBV19; DNA: TGTGCCAGTAGTATGACAGGGAAAAGCTCCTACGAGCAGTACTTC; CDR3: CASSMTGKSSYEQYF
J: TRBJ2-3; size: many; D: TRBD2; V: TRBV12-3/TRBV12-4; DNA: TGTCCCAGCAGGATAGCGGGAGGGTCGGATACGCAGTATTTT; CDR3: CPSRIAGGSDTQYF
J: TRBJ1-6; size: many; D: NA; V: TRBV12-3/TRBV12-4; DNA: TGTGCCAGCAGTTCGAGCCGGGGAATATATAATTCACCCCTCCACTTT; CDR3: CASSSSRGIYNSPLHF